These 24 T cell receptor beta chains were sequenced from one sample in a study of blood T cell repertoires in COVID-19 (TCRdb year 2020). Library creation used the immunoSEQ multiplex PCR assay. In its TCRdb copy, this immuneACCESS table keeps in-frame sequences only and misses some clones. Where compared with another copy, unresolved V genes explain less than half of these, and the others have no known cause. The sample table holds hundreds of thousands of clones, of which over 80% were seen once. Approximately 6.2% of the sample comes from the top ten. What was sequenced was PBMCs or T cells enriched from blood (not recorded which). These receptors all stem from a woman in her thirties or forties who had recovered from COVID-19.

In DNA, the CDR3 is TGTGCCAGCAGCGTAGGTCTGGCAGGGGGCGAAGAAAAACTGTTTTTT. Its protein is CASSVGLAGGEEKLFF. The chain carries TRBV9 and TRBJ1-4, with 8 bases matching TRBD1. V lost 0 bases to trimming and J lost 8 bases; unmatched junction nucleotides: 9. CDR3 length: 16 residues. Looked up from germline, CDR1 is SGDLS and CDR2 is YYNGEE.

This chain uses TRBV7-6 with TRBJ1-1; 10 nucleotides agree with TRBD1. Germline CDR1 is SGHVS and CDR2 is FNYEAQ. The CDR3 consists of 13 residues. The J segment lost 4 bases and the V segment lost 11 bases, leaving 7 bases of the junction unmatched. The DNA of the CDR3 is TGTGCCGGCACTGGACAGGGGGGCACTGAAGCTTTCTTT. It specifies CAGTGQGGTEAFF.

The chain uses TRBV6-1 and TRBJ2-2; D ambiguous. Germline V gene lookup returns CDR1 MNHNS and CDR2 SASEGT. Trimming stripped 1 base from V and 7 bases from J, with 4 bases between. The CDR3 is made up of 12 amino acids. CDR3 protein: CASSEGVGELFF. CDR3 sequence (DNA): TGTGCCAGCAGTGAAGGCGTCGGGGAGCTGTTTTTT.

This sequence joins TRBV7-7 and TRBJ1-2; D gene ambiguous. Germline loops: CDR1 SSHAT, CDR2 FNYEAQ (reference sequence). This CDR3 is built from 15 residues. The V end was cut by 3 bases, the J end by 0 bases, with 11 bases between. As DNA, the CDR3 is TGTGCCAGCAGCTTTGCGGCAATATCTAACTATGGCTACACCTTC. Amino acid sequence: CASSFAAISNYGYTF. The full variable domain, with the rest looked up from reference TRBV7-7 and TRBJ1-2, is GAGVSQSPRYKVTKRGQDVTLRCDPISSHATLYWYQQALGQGPEFLTYFNYEAQPDKSGLPSDRFSAERPEGSISTLTIQRTEQRDSAMYRCASSFAAISNYGYTFGSGTRLTVV.

This clone has only one observation. The CDR3 is CASSLSRGDYEQYF. The CDR3 DNA follows: TGTGCCAGCAGCTTATCCAGGGGAGACTACGAGCAGTACTTC. The chain joins TRBV11-2 to TRBJ2-7; D may be TRBD1 (6 bases). Deletions cut 2 bases from V and 3 bases from J, with 11 bases between. The germline CDR1 and CDR2 sequences are SGHAT and FQNNGV. The CDR3 loop spans 14 amino acids.

CDR3: CASSPGVQPQHF. Written as DNA, the CDR3 is TGTGCCAGCAGCCCAGGGGTTCAGCCCCAGCATTTT. The chain has TRBV7-8 and TRBJ1-5; D possibly corresponds to TRBD1 (6 bases). V was trimmed by 5 bases and J by 6 bases, leaving 8 bases between them. CDR1 SGHVS and CDR2 FQNEAQ come from the germline V gene. This CDR3 contains 12 residues.

The sample holds one count of this clone. V usage is TRBV21-1 and J usage is TRBJ2-5; the table names TRBD2, a call not compared with the DNA. TRBV21-1 constitutes a pseudogene. The CDR3 runs to 13 residues. CDR3 sequence: CASSLRDQETQYF. The CDR3 nucleotides are TGTGCCAGCAGCCTCCGGGACCAAGAGACCCAGTACTTC.

V usage is TRBV10-1 and J usage is TRBJ1-1; D is unclear. The CDR3 length is 15 residues. Germline V gene data show CDR1 as WNHNN and CDR2 as SYGVQD (reference sequence). V dropped 3 bases and J dropped 4 bases, with 15 bases sitting between them. The CDR3 loop is CASSDSQVRGTEAFF. In nucleotides, the CDR3 is TGCGCCAGCAGTGATTCCCAGGTTCGGGGCACTGAAGCTTTCTTT.

This sequence joins TRBV12-3 or TRBV12-4 and TRBJ1-2, with a possible D match to TRBD1 (5 bases). V was cut by 8 bases and J by 7 bases, with 11 bases left in between. The CDR3 is made up of 11 amino acids. The CDR3 DNA reads as TGTGCCAGCGGCGGGGGTTCTGGCTACACCTTC. The encoded protein is CASGGGSGYTF.

The gene calls are TRBV7-3 and TRBJ2-2; no firm D call. The length of the CDR3 is 12 residues. V was shortened by 5 bases and J by 1 base, with 2 bases between the two germline ends. In germline, CDR1 is SGHTA, CDR2 FQGTGA. The CDR3 spells CASSLNTGELFF. CDR3 sequence (DNA): TGTGCCAGCAGCCTGAACACCGGGGAGCTGTTTTTT.

In DNA form, the CDR3 reads TGCGCCAGCAGCGCTCTTGGGACTAGCGGGAGGGCCGGGTACGAGCAGTACTTC. This codes for CASSALGTSGRAGYEQYF. The V call is TRBV5-1, the J call TRBJ2-7, with 16 nucleotides matching TRBD2. Unmatched junction bases numbered 11, after V lost 4 bases and J lost 4 bases. This CDR3 spans 18 amino acids. CDR1 is SGHRS, CDR2 YFSETQ, per germline.

The rearrangement joins TRBV5-8 to TRBJ2-1, with D perhaps matching TRBD2 (6 bases). The germline V and J ends were trimmed by 7 bases and 4 bases, with 18 bases remaining between them. This CDR3 comprises 15 residues. From germline, CDR1 is SGHTS and CDR2 YDEGEE. This chain's CDR3 is CASRYGSGSYNEQFF. The CDR3 nucleotides read TGTGCCAGCCGATACGGGAGCGGATCGTACAATGAGCAGTTCTTC.

The CDR3 sequence: CASSEKGPSYEQYF. CDR3 in DNA: TGTGCCAGCAGTGAAAAGGGGCCCTCCTACGAGCAGTACTTC. The chain recombines TRBV2 with TRBJ2-7; D is perhaps TRBD1 (5 bases). Between the trimmed V and J ends, which lost 2 bases and 0 bases, there was a span of 8 bases. Per the germline V gene, CDR1 is SNHLY and CDR2 is FYNNEI. The CDR3 covers 14 residues.

The chain carries TRBV7-2 and TRBJ2-3; 9 bases fit TRBD2. CDR1 and CDR2 from the germline V gene are SGHTA and FQGNSA. This CDR3 contains 15 residues. Trimming took 3 bases from V and 2 from J; bases not matched to a gene: 3. CDR3 protein: CASSFTSGPTDTQYF. The CDR3 nucleotides read TGTGCCAGCAGCTTTACTAGCGGGCCCACAGATACGCAGTATTTT.

The J gene is TRBJ2-1, the V gene TRBV24-1; 8 positions match TRBD2. J lost 5 bases, V lost 4 bases, and 3 bases had no gene match. Germline lookup yields CDR1 KGHDR and CDR2 SFDVKD. The CDR3 is 14 amino acids. CDR3 in DNA: TGTGCCACCAGTGAACTAGCGGATCACAATGAGCAGTTCTTC. This translates into CATSELADHNEQFF.

This clone has only one observation. CDR3 bases: TGTGCCAGCACCTCCTCCCTGGGGGGATCTGGAAACACCATATATTTT. Amino acids: CASTSSLGGSGNTIYF. The chain has TRBV11-3 and TRBJ1-3; weak D call: TRBD1 (5 bases). The CDR3 runs to 16 residues. Looked up from germline, CDR1 is SGHNT and CDR2 is YENEEA. Trimming took off 7 bases at V and 1 base at J, with 17 bases between the two ends.

This rearrangement joins TRBV28 to TRBJ2-7; no reliable D call. Trimming removed 3 bases at V and 4 bases at J, with 7 bases between. This CDR3 is 12 amino acids long. Per germline, CDR1 MDHEN and CDR2 SYDVKM. CDR3: CASSLVLYEQYF. DNA for the CDR3: TGTGCCAGCAGTTTGGTTCTATACGAGCAGTACTTC. Using reference TRBV28 and TRBJ2-7 for the parts outside the CDR3, the full variable domain is DVKVTQSSRYLVKRTGEKVFLECVQDMDHENMFWYRQDPGLGLRLIYFSYDVKMKEKGDIPEGYSVSREKKERFSLILESASTNQTSMYLCASSLVLYEQYFGPGTRLTVT.

The rearrangement links TRBV5-1 to TRBJ1-1, with D perhaps TRBD1 (5 bases). The CDR3 totals 16 residues. V lost 2 bases and J 1 base, leaving 15 bases between the germline ends. Germline CDR1 and CDR2: SGHRS and YFSETQ. The CDR3 sequence is CASSLRVVGENTEAFF. Here the CDR3 DNA reads TGCGCCAGCAGCTTAAGGGTGGTAGGGGAGAACACTGAAGCTTTCTTT.

In this sample, this clone turned up once. This rearrangement joins TRBV27 to TRBJ2-2; 12 bases match TRBD2. The junction had 12 bases not matched to a gene; V was cut back by 9 bases and J by 7 bases. Germline V gene lookup returns CDR1 MNHEY and CDR2 SMNVEV (reference sequence). The CDR3 totals 16 residues. CDR3: CASRNRLAGVGGELFF. The CDR3 DNA reads as TGTGCCAGTAGAAACAGACTAGCGGGAGTAGGCGGGGAGCTGTTTTTT.

The gene calls are TRBV27 and TRBJ1-2; 8 bases align to TRBD1. CDR1 is MNHEY and CDR2 is SMNVEV in the germline V gene (reference sequence). This CDR3 comprises 14 residues. Germline trimming cut 5 bases from V and 3 bases from J; bases unmatched to any gene: 5. CDR3 region: CASSKGQGYYGYTF. CDR3 coding DNA: TGTGCCAGCAGTAAAGGACAGGGTTACTATGGCTACACCTTC.

The table lists this clone with a few counts. The sample contains more than one DNA sequence encoding this CDR3. The chain joins TRBV18 to TRBJ1-5; a weak D match, TRBD1 (6 bases). CDR1 and CDR2 from the germline V gene are KGHSH and LQKENI. Trimming pared 1 base from V and 5 bases from J, leaving 6 bases between. This CDR3 is built from 13 residues. CDR3 loop: CASSPQGDQPQHF. The CDR3 nucleotides read TGTGCCAGCTCACCACAGGGGGATCAGCCCCAGCATTTT.

The gene calls are TRBV11-2 and TRBJ1-2, with D unclear. Trimming shortened V by 2 bases and J by 4 bases, and 8 bases separated the two germline ends. Germline CDR1 reads SGHAT; CDR2 reads FQNNGV. The CDR3 covers 13 residues. CDR3 DNA: TGTGCCAGCAGCTTAACGGGGAGCTATGGCTACACCTTC. Residues: CASSLTGSYGYTF.

The rearrangement uses TRBV2 and TRBJ2-5; 15 bases map to TRBD2. In germline, CDR1 is SNHLY, CDR2 FYNNEI. V lost 4 bases to trimming and J lost 6 bases; unmatched junction nucleotides: 3. The CDR3 loop spans 15 amino acids. The CDR3 region is CASSAGTSGRQTQYF. CDR3 bases: TGTGCCAGCAGTGCGGGGACTAGCGGGAGGCAGACCCAGTACTTC.

The sample holds one count of this clone. The genes are TRBV28 and TRBJ1-1; unclear D gene. Germline V gene sequence: CDR1 MDHEN, CDR2 SYDVKM. The CDR3 sequence is 13 residues long. The V end was cut by 3 bases, the J end by 0 bases, with 5 bases between. CDR3 protein: CASSFSMNTEAFF. Written as DNA, the CDR3 is TGTGCCAGCAGTTTCTCTATGAACACTGAAGCTTTCTTT.